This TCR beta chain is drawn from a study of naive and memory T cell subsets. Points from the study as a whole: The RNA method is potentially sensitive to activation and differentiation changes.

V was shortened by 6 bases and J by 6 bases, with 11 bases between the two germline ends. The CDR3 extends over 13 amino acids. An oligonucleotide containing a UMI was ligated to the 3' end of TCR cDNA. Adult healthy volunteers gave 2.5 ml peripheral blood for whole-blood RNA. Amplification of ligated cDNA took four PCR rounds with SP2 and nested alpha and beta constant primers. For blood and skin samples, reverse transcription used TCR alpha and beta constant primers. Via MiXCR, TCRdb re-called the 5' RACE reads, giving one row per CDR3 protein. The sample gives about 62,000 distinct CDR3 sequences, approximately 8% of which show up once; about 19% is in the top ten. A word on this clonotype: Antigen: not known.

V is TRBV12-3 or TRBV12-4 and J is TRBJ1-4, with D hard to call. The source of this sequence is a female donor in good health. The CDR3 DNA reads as TGTGCCAGCAGGCAACGGTGGGATGAAAAACTGTTTTTT. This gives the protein CASRQRWDEKLFF.